This T cell receptor beta chain was captured in a study of blood T cell repertoires in COVID-19. Across the study: Whether acute or convalescent, the COVID-19 samples came from the United States, Italy and Spain.

This study enrolled people aged about 18 to 100 from approximately 24 US geographic areas. Clinical history reported by participants formed the basis on which cohorts were assigned. The CDR3 contains 13 residues. V lost 7 bases, J lost 2 bases, and 11 bases lay in between. Germline CDR1 and CDR2: SGHAT and FQNNGV. Original processing methods: Amplification from reference gene primers served as the basis for estimated nucleated cell counts. Clones were read by immunoSEQ multiplex PCR, and TCRdb kept only the in-frame ones, dropping some. V, J and clone size derive from that table, while D and trimming were established from the DNA sequence. Among about 220,000 clones listed, about 80% were seen once.

The V call is TRBV11-2, the J call TRBJ1-1; D gene ambiguous. This sequence originates from a woman aged 40 to 50 with acute COVID-19. Sequencing used PBMCs or T cells enriched from blood (not recorded which). CDR3 residues: CASTEGFNTEAFF. DNA of the CDR3: TGTGCCAGCACCGAGGGATTTAACACTGAAGCTTTCTTT. The full variable domain, rest sourced from reference TRBV11-2 and TRBJ1-1, is EAGVAQSPRYKIIEKRQSVAFWCNPISGHATLYWYQQILGQGPKLLIQFQNNGVVDDSQLPKDRFSAERLKGVDSTLKIQPAKLEDSAVYLCASTEGFNTEAFFGQGTRLTVV.